Listed here is a single T cell receptor (beta chain). The CDR3 consists of 15 residues. From germline, CDR1 is SGHAT and CDR2 FQDESV (reference sequence). Germline trimming cut 2 bases from V and 3 bases from J; bases unmatched to any gene: 7. The data are from a study of T-cell memory formation after mild COVID-19. A single record per CDR3 protein comes from TCRdb applying MiXCR to the 5' RACE reads. This table holds about 160,000 distinct CDR3 sequences, roughly 28% found once. This receptor was identified in an adult woman who had mild COVID-19 (a few samples of this study predate the infection). Cell type and time point are not known. The V gene is TRBV11-1, the J gene TRBJ2-7, with 7 bases aligning to TRBD1. Sequencing was done on a sample of PBMCs or a T cell subset sorted from them (not recorded which). The CDR3 sequence: CASSLFRDRYYEQYF. In DNA form, the CDR3 reads TGTGCCAGCAGCTTATTTCGGGACAGATACTACGAGCAGTACTTC.